The text below deals with one T cell receptor (beta chain). Sequencing was performed with immunoSEQ multiplex PCR; in TCRdb, only in-frame clones are kept and a portion is missing. Among roughly 150,000 clones listed, roughly 90% were seen once. This specimen belongs to a study of T cell responses to AZD1222 COVID-19 vaccine. The CDR3 extends over 16 amino acids. The V gene end was trimmed by 5 bases and the J gene end by 2 bases; junction bases not matched to a gene: 9. Germline CDR1 reads SNHLY; CDR2 reads FYNNEI. The chain couples TRBV2 to TRBJ2-1, with 7 bases that match TRBD2. The sample was peripheral blood, taken on day 0 of AZD1222 vaccination. The sequence derives from an adult in good health. This CDR3 is CASSKEGGRTYNEQFF. In nucleotides, the CDR3 is TGTGCCAGCAGTAAGGAGGGCGGGAGAACCTACAATGAGCAGTTCTTC.